These T cell receptor beta chains were read from a single sample in a study of blood T cell repertoires in COVID-19. TCRdb's table, derived via immunoSEQ multiplex PCR, lists solely in-frame clones and lacks some. This table has tens of thousands of clones, around 90% appearing once. Sequences were obtained from peripheral blood. All receptors come from a man aged 60 to 75 with COVID-19, enrolled during active disease. The CDR3 runs from the conserved cysteine through the conserved F or W. Each record gives: D gene, J gene, clone size, V gene, CDR3 DNA, CDR3 protein. A D gene is named only where the DNA matches it firmly. Only some rows state a clone size, as once, few, many or a class for expanded clones.

d_gene: NA
j_gene: TRBJ2-7
abundance: NA
v_gene: TRBV5-4
CDR3nt: TGTGCCAGCAGCTTGGAACCGTCAACAAGCTACGAGCAGTACTTC
CDR3aa: CASSLEPSTSYEQYF

d_gene: NA
j_gene: TRBJ2-1
abundance: many
v_gene: TRBV4-1
CDR3nt: TGCGCCAGCAGCCAAAGCCCGAATTCCTACAATGAGCAGTTCTTC
CDR3aa: CASSQSPNSYNEQFF

d_gene: NA
j_gene: TRBJ2-5
abundance: NA
v_gene: TRBV6-1
CDR3nt: TGTGCCAGCAGTGACCCGAATGGCAGGGGTAGGGAGACCCAGTACTTC
CDR3aa: CASSDPNGRGRETQYF

d_gene: NA
j_gene: TRBJ2-5
abundance: NA
v_gene: TRBV21-1
CDR3nt: TGTGCCAGCAGCTGGAGGGCAGGGGAGACCCAGTACTTC
CDR3aa: CASSWRAGETQYF

d_gene: TRBD1
j_gene: TRBJ2-1
abundance: NA
v_gene: TRBV18
CDR3nt: TGTGCCAGCTCACCAGGGGACAGCTCCAATGAGCAGTTCTTC
CDR3aa: CASSPGDSSNEQFF

d_gene: TRBD1
j_gene: TRBJ2-1
abundance: NA
v_gene: TRBV5-1
CDR3nt: TGCGCCAGCGGACCGGGACAGGAATACAATGAGCAGTTCTTC
CDR3aa: CASGPGQEYNEQFF

d_gene: TRBD2
j_gene: TRBJ2-1
abundance: NA
v_gene: TRBV29-1
CDR3nt: TGCAGCTCCAGACTAGCGAGGACCAATGAGCAGTTCTTC
CDR3aa: CSSRLARTNEQFF

d_gene: TRBD1
j_gene: TRBJ2-7
abundance: NA
v_gene: TRBV4-2
CDR3nt: TGTGCCAGCAGCCAAGCCCTGATAGGGGGCAGGGAGCAATACTTC
CDR3aa: CASSQALIGGREQYF

d_gene: NA
j_gene: TRBJ1-4
abundance: NA
v_gene: TRBV3-1/TRBV3-2
CDR3nt: TGTGCCAGCAGCCAAGATGCGGCAGATGAAAAACTGTTTTTT
CDR3aa: CASSQDAADEKLFF

d_gene: TRBD2
j_gene: TRBJ2-1
abundance: NA
v_gene: TRBV5-1
CDR3nt: TGCGCCAGCAGCTCGTCCGGGACTAGCGGGGCTTACAATGAGCAGTTCTTC
CDR3aa: CASSSSGTSGAYNEQFF

d_gene: NA
j_gene: TRBJ1-1
abundance: NA
v_gene: TRBV3-1/TRBV3-2
CDR3nt: TGTGCCAGCAGCCCACCCCCAGGGCCCTACGTTGAAGCTTTCTTT
CDR3aa: CASSPPPGPYVEAFF

d_gene: NA
j_gene: TRBJ1-1
abundance: NA
v_gene: TRBV11-3
CDR3nt: TGTGCCAGCAGCCCTCGGACGGGGTCCAACACTGAAGCTTTCTTT
CDR3aa: CASSPRTGSNTEAFF

d_gene: NA
j_gene: TRBJ1-1
abundance: few
v_gene: TRBV29-1
CDR3nt: TGCAGCGCTGACGACGGGGGGACTGAAGCTTTCTTT
CDR3aa: CSADDGGTEAFF

d_gene: NA
j_gene: TRBJ2-7
abundance: NA
v_gene: TRBV4-1
CDR3nt: TGCGCCAGCAGCCAAGGTACAGGGTTGGCCTACGAGCAGTACTTC
CDR3aa: CASSQGTGLAYEQYF

d_gene: NA
j_gene: TRBJ2-2
abundance: once
v_gene: TRBV5-1
CDR3nt: TGCGCCAGCAGCCCCAAACGGGACTCCGTCATCGGGGAGCTGTTTTTT
CDR3aa: CASSPKRDSVIGELFF

d_gene: TRBD2
j_gene: TRBJ2-5
abundance: NA
v_gene: TRBV2
CDR3nt: TGTGCCAGCAGTGACCAGACTAGCGGAGGGGGGGAGACCCAGTACTTC
CDR3aa: CASSDQTSGGGETQYF

d_gene: NA
j_gene: TRBJ1-2
abundance: NA
v_gene: TRBV19
CDR3nt: TGTGCCAGTAGTATAGCCCAGGGGTATAGTGGCTACACCTTC
CDR3aa: CASSIAQGYSGYTF

d_gene: NA
j_gene: TRBJ1-5
abundance: NA
v_gene: TRBV28
CDR3nt: TGTGCCACGCGGACAGACTATAGCAATCAGCCCCAGCATTTT
CDR3aa: CATRTDYSNQPQHF

d_gene: NA
j_gene: TRBJ1-6
abundance: NA
v_gene: TRBV30
CDR3nt: TGTGCCTGGAGCCTCACGGATTCACCCCTCCACTTT
CDR3aa: CAWSLTDSPLHF

d_gene: TRBD2
j_gene: TRBJ2-3
abundance: NA
v_gene: TRBV7-2
CDR3nt: TGTGCCAGCAGCTTGTTGGGGAGCGGGAGGGCAGATACGCAGTATTTT
CDR3aa: CASSLLGSGRADTQYF

d_gene: TRBD2
j_gene: TRBJ2-7
abundance: NA
v_gene: TRBV30
CDR3nt: TGTGCCTGGAGTCCATTCGGGGGAGGGACCCACGAGCAGTACTTC
CDR3aa: CAWSPFGGGTHEQYF

d_gene: TRBD1
j_gene: TRBJ2-7
abundance: NA
v_gene: TRBV28
CDR3nt: TGTGCCAGCAGTTTATCGGGACAGGGCGGAGAGCAGTACTTC
CDR3aa: CASSLSGQGGEQYF

d_gene: TRBD2
j_gene: TRBJ2-7
abundance: NA
v_gene: TRBV28
CDR3nt: TGTGCCAGCAGTTTATGGAGGGGGACTAGCGGGAGTCGAATCTACGAGCAGTACTTC
CDR3aa: CASSLWRGTSGSRIYEQYF